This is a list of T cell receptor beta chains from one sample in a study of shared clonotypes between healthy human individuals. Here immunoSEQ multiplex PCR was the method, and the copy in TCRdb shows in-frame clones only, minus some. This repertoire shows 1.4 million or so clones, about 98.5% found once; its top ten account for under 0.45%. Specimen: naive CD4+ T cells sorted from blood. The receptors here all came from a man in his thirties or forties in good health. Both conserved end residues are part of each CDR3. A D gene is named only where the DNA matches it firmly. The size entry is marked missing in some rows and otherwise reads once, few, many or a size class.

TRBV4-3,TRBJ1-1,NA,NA,CASSQGVGRANTEAFF,TGCGCCAGCAGCCAAGGGGTTGGCAGGGCGAACACTGAAGCTTTCTTT
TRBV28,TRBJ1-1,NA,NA,CASSLSLRATEAFF,TGTGCCAGCAGCCTGTCCTTGAGGGCCACTGAAGCTTTCTTT
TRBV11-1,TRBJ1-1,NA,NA,CASSLPGSEAFF,TGTGCCAGCAGCTTACCAGGCTCCGAAGCTTTCTTT
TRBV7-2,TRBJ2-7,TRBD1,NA,CASSFGRDSVSEQYF,TGTGCCAGCAGCTTTGGACGGGACAGCGTTTCAGAGCAGTACTTC
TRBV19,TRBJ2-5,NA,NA,CASSMGPDRQETQYF,TGTGCCAGTAGTATGGGGCCAGATAGACAAGAGACCCAGTACTTC
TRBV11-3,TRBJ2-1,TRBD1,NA,CASSPGTGAYNEQFF,TGTGCCAGCAGCCCCGGGACAGGGGCCTACAATGAGCAGTTCTTC
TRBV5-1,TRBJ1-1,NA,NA,CASSPWSGPEAFF,TGCGCCAGCAGCCCATGGTCGGGACCTGAAGCTTTCTTT
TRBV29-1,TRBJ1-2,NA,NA,CSVGGEYGYTF,TGCAGCGTGGGGGGGGAGTATGGCTACACCTTC
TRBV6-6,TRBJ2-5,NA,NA,CASSYKLTVQETQYF,TGTGCCAGCAGTTATAAGTTGACAGTCCAAGAGACCCAGTACTTC
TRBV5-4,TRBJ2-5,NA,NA,CASSSWGARETQYF,TGTGCCAGCAGTTCCTGGGGGGCGAGGGAGACCCAGTACTTC
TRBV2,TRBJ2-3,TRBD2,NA,CASRGGLAGAGATDTQYF,TGTGCCAGCAGAGGTGGACTAGCGGGAGCTGGGGCCACAGATACGCAGTATTTT
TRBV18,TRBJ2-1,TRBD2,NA,CASSPWGTSGYNEQFF,TGTGCCAGCTCACCGTGGGGGACTAGCGGTTACAATGAGCAGTTCTTC
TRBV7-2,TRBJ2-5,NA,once,CASSLSRQETQYF,TGTGCCAGCAGCTTATCCAGACAAGAGACCCAGTACTTC
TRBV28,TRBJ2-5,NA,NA,CASSSVQETQYF,TGTGCCAGCAGTTCAGTCCAAGAGACCCAGTACTTC
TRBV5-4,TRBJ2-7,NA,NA,CASSLVAGSSYEQYF,TGTGCCAGCAGCTTGGTAGCCGGGTCCTCCTACGAGCAGTACTTC
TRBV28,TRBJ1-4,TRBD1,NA,CASRSPTGGTEKLFF,TGTGCCAGCAGGTCACCGACAGGGGGAACTGAAAAACTGTTTTTT
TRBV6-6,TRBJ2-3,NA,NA,CASSLRGGSTDTQYF,TGTGCCAGCAGTTTAAGGGGCGGGAGCACAGATACGCAGTATTTT
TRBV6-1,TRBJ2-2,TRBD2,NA,CASSEPASGRATGELFF,TGTGCCAGCAGTGAACCGGCTAGCGGGAGGGCCACCGGGGAGCTGTTTTTT
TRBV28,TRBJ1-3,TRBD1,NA,CASSPPTGNGNTIYF,TGTGCCAGCAGTCCTCCGACAGGGAACGGAAACACCATATATTTT
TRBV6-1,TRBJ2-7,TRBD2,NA,CASSAGTSGSLLGYEQYF,TGTGCCAGCAGTGCAGGGACTAGCGGGAGTTTACTGGGGTACGAGCAGTACTTC
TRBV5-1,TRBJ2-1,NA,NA,CASSLGGVGGLAGEQFF,TGCGCCAGCAGCTTGGGAGGTGTCGGCGGCCTGGCCGGTGAGCAGTTCTTC
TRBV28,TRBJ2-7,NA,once,CASSLLDRGGYEQYF,TGTGCCAGCAGTTTATTGGACAGAGGGGGCTACGAGCAGTACTTC
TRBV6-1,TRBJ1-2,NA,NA,CASSVLGGSNYGYTF,TGTGCCAGCAGTGTCCTTGGGGGTAGTAACTATGGCTACACCTTC
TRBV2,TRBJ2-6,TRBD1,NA,CASSDAQGARSGANVLTF,TGTGCCAGCAGTGATGCCCAGGGGGCCCGCTCTGGGGCCAACGTCCTGACTTTC
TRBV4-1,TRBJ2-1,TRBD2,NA,CASSQIAGGPNEQFF,TGCGCCAGCAGCCAAATCGCGGGAGGCCCCAATGAGCAGTTCTTC
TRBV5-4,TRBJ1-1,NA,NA,CATLARGNGNTEAFF,TGTGCCACCCTTGCCAGGGGAAACGGGAACACTGAAGCTTTCTTT